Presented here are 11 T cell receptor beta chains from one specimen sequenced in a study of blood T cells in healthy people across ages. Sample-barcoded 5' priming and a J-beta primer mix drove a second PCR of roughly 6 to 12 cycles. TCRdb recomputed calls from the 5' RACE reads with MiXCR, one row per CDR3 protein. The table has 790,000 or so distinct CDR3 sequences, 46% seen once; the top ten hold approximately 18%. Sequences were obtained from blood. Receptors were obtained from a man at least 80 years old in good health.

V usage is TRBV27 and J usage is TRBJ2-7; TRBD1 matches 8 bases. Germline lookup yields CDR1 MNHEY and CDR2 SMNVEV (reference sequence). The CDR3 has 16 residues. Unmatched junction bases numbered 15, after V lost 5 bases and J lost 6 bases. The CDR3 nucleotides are TGTGCCAGCAGTCCCCGGCCCGGGACAGGCCCCCCCGAGCAGTACTTC. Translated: CASSPRPGTGPPEQYF.

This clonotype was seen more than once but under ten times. In DNA, the CDR3 is TGTGCCAGCAGCTTAAATCGGGGGGGCGAAGCTTTCTTT. It is translated as CASSLNRGGEAFF. The rearrangement links TRBV7-3 to TRBJ1-1; D perhaps matches TRBD1 (6 bases). Germline V gives CDR1 SGHTA, CDR2 FQGTGA. Deletions cut 1 base from V and 8 bases from J, with 11 bases between. The CDR3 totals 13 residues.

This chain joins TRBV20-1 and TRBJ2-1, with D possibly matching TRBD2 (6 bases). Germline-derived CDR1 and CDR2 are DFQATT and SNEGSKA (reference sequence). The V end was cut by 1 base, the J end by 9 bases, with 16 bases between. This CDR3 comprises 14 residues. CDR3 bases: TGCAGTGCTAGAGTATCAGCCGGAGGGGTTGAGCAGTTCTTC. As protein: CSARVSAGGVEQFF.

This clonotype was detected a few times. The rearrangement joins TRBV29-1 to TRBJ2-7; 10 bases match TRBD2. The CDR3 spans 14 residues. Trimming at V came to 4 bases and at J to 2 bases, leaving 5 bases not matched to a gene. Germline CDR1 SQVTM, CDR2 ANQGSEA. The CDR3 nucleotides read TGCAGCGTTGTGGGGACTAGCGCCACCTACGAGCAGTACTTC. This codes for CSVVGTSATYEQYF.

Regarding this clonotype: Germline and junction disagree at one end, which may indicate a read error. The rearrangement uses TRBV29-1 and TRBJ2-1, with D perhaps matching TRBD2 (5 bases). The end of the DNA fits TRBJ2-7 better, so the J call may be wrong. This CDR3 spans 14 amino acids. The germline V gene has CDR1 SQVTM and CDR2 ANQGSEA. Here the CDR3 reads CSVVPRSSYNEQYF. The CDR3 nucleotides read TGTAGCGTTGTGCCCCGGAGCTCCTACAATGAGCAGTACTTC.

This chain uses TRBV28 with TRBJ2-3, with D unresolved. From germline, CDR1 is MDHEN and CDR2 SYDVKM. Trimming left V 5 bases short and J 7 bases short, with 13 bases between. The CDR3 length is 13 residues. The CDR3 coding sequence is TGTGCCAGCAGTCCCCCCTCGACTTATACGCAGTATTTT. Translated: CASSPPSTYTQYF.

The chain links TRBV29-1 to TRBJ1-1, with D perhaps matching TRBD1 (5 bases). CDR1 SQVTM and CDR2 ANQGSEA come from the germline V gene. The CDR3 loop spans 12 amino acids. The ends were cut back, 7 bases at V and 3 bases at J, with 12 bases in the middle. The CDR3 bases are TGCAGCGCCGGGGACCCCCACACTGAAGCTTTCTTT. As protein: CSAGDPHTEAFF.

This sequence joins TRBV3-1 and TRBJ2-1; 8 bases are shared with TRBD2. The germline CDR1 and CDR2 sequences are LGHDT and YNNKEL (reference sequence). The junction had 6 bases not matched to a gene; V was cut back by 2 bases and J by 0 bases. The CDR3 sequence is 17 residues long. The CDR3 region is CASSQISSGSSYNEQFF. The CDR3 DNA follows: TGTGCCAGCAGCCAAATATCAAGCGGGAGCTCCTACAATGAGCAGTTCTTC.

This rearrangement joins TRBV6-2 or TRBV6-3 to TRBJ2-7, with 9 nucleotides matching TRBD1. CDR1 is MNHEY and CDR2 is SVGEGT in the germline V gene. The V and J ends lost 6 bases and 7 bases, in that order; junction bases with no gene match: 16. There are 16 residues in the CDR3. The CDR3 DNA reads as TGTGCCAGCAGCTACACCGGGACAGGGTCTTACAATGAGCAGTACTTC. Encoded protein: CASSYTGTGSYNEQYF.

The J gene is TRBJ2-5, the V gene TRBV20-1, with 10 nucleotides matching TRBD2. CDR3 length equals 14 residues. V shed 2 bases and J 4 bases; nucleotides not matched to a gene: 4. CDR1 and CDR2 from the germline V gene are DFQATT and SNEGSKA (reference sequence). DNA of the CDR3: TGCAGTGCTAGAACTAGCGGGAAAGGAGAGACCCAGTACTTC. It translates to CSARTSGKGETQYF.

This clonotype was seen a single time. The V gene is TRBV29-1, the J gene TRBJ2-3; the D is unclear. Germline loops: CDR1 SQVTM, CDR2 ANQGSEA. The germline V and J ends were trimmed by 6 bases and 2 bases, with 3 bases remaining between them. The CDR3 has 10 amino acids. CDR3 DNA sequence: TGCAGCGTGCACACAGATACGCAGTATTTT. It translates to CSVHTDTQYF.